This TCR beta chain derives from a study of control samples from healthy donors and cancer patients. Sequencing was performed with immunoSEQ multiplex PCR; in TCRdb, only in-frame clones are kept and a portion is missing. The data hold about 140,000 clones, with over 85% observed a single time. There are 12 residues in the CDR3. Germline V gene lookup returns CDR1 SGHRS and CDR2 YFSETQ. Trimming removed 4 bases from V and 5 bases from J, with 10 bases in between. The chain couples TRBV5-1 to TRBJ2-7; TRBD2 might be the D (6 bases). The receptor comes from a man aged 25-45 years in good health. The source material was blood. CDR3 in amino acids: CASSGGGHEQYF. The CDR3 nucleotides are TGCGCCAGCAGCGGGGGAGGTCACGAGCAGTACTTC.